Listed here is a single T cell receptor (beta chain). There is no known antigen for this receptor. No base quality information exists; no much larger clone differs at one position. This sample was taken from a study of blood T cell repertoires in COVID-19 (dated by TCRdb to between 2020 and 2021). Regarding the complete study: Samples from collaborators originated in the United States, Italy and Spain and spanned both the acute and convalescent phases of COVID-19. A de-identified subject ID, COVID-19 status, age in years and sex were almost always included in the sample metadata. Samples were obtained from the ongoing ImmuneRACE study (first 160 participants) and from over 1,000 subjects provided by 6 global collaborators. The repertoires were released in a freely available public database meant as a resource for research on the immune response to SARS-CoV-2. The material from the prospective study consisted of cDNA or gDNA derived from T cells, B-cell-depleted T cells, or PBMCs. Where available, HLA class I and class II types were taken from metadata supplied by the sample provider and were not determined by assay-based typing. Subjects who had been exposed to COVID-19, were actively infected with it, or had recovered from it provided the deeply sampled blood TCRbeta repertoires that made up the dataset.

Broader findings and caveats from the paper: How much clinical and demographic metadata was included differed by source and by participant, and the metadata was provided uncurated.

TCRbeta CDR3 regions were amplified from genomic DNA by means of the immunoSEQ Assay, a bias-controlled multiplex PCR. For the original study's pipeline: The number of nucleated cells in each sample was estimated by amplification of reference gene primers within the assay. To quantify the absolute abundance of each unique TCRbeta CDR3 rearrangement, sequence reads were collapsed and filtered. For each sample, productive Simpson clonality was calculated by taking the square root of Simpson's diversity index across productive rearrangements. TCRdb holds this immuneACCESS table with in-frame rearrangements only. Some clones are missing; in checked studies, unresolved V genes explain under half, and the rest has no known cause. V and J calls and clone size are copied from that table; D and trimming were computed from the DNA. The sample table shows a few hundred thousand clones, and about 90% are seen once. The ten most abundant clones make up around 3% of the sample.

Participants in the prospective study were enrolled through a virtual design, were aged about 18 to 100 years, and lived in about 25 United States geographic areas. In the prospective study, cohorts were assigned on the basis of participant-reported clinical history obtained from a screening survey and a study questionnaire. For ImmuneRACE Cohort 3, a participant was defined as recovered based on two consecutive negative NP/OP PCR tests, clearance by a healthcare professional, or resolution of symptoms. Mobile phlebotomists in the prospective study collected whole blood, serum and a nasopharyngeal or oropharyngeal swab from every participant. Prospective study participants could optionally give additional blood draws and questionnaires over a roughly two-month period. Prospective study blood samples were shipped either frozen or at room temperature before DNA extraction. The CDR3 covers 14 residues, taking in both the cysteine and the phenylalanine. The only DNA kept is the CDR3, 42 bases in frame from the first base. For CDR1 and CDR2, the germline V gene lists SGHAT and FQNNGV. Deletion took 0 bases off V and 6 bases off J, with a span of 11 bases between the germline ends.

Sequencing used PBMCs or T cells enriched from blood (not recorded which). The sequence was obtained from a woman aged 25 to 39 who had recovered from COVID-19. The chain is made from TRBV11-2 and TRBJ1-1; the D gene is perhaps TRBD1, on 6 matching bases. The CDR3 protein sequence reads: CASSLDRGEAEAFF. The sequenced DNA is TGTGCCAGCAGCTTAGACAGGGGAGAGGCTGAAGCTTTCTTT.